The text below deals with one T cell receptor (beta chain). Data came from immunoSEQ multiplex PCR; TCRdb stores just in-frame clones and leaves some out. The table has about 120,000 clones, 75% to 90% seen once. This specimen comes from a study of PD-L1 blockade in urothelial cancer. Whole-study context: Patients previously received 0 to 3 chemotherapy regimens.

Documented time point: peripheral blood 6 weeks after treatment start. V was cut by 6 bases and J by 1 base, with 12 bases left in between. CDR3 size: 14 residues. The germline CDR1 and CDR2 sequences are SGHAT and FQNNGV. The rearrangement links TRBV11-2 to TRBJ1-1, with D uncertain. The sequenced sample was PBMCs, obtained around atezolizumab (anti-PD-L1) treatment. The TCR originated in a man aged 55-75 years with urothelial cancer. The CDR3 region has the DNA TGTGCCAGCAGAGTTACCGGGGAGAACACTGAAGCTTTCTTT. It translates to CASRVTGENTEAFF.